This is a list of T cell receptor beta chains from one sample in a study of siplizumab effects on memory and regulatory T cells. Libraries were prepared by immunoSEQ multiplex PCR; TCRdb keeps only in-frame clonotypes and omits some of them. The sample comprises roughly 68,000 clones, less than 90% of which are singletons, and 3.5% to 4.5% rests with the top ten. The source material was memory CD4+ T cells sorted from blood. These receptors originate from a human donor in good health. CDR3s include the opening cysteine and the closing phenylalanine or tryptophan.

TRBJ1-5,TRBV30,CAWRQGGNQPQHF
TRBJ1-6,TRBV6-6,CASSSGQVGSPLHF
TRBJ2-7,TRBV5-1,CASSLGDAYEQYF
TRBJ2-7,TRBV2,CASSPRLQNNYF
TRBJ2-6,TRBV5-8,CATESTSVSSGANVLTF
TRBJ1-2,TRBV27,CASSPGSQGNNYGYTF
TRBJ2-7,TRBV7-2,CASSFSRAYEQYF
TRBJ2-7,TRBV6-1,CASRLGQGSYEQYF
TRBJ1-1,TRBV6-5,CASSYDSYRGRAFF
TRBJ1-5,TRBV2,CASSVQTGNRPQHF
TRBJ2-7,TRBV6-1,CASSQSLAGRYEQYF
TRBJ2-7,TRBV10-3,CAISESRGGSYEQYF
TRBJ1-5,TRBV6-5,CASSRNRESNQPQHF
TRBJ1-1,TRBV18,CATSPPGQSTEAFF
TRBJ2-7,TRBV20-1,CSASRGTEQYF
TRBJ2-2,TRBV28,CASSTPTGELFF
TRBJ2-1,TRBV6-1,CASSDGFWTGLRSYNEQFF
TRBJ1-6,TRBV25-1,CASSEGGGNSPLHF
TRBJ2-5,TRBV4-1,CASSPGGGATETQYF
TRBJ1-2,TRBV7-6,CASSRQGFYGYTF
TRBJ1-3,TRBV10-3,CAIGGVGNTIYF
TRBJ1-2,TRBV10-3,CAISETGLGDYGYTF
TRBJ1-2,TRBV18,CASSPSERGYTF
TRBJ1-2,TRBV19,CASSISGSNYGYTF
TRBJ2-7,TRBV10-3,CAISGGRGSSYEQYF
TRBJ1-1,TRBV6-5,CASSKPGLTFPEAFF
TRBJ2-3,TRBV6-4,CASRQHAAGTSTDTQYF
TRBJ2-7,TRBV7-2,CASSFSGQGGYEQYF
TRBJ2-7,TRBV20-1,CSARDQFEQYF
TRBJ1-3,TRBV5-1,CATLRGSGNTIYF